This TCR beta chain was sequenced in a study of cytomegalovirus exposure and HLA in healthy donors. Study summary: It was reported in a later analysis that the roughly 120 validation repertoires used the same platform as the approximately 600 first-cohort repertoires.

Profiled with immunoSEQ multiplex PCR; TCRdb holds only in-frame clones, not every one. Of 150,000 or so clones detected, 85% to 90% appear once; the ten largest clones hold 2.5% to 4%. The CDR3 totals 15 residues. Germline lookup yields CDR1 GTSNPN and CDR2 SVGIG (reference sequence). V was clipped by 0 bases and J by 9 bases; unmatched bases: 9. Sequencing input: PBMCs. V gene TRBV30 combines with J gene TRBJ2-1, with TRBD2 matching 9 bases. The TCR sequence derives from a young woman in good health and CMV-seropositive. The CDR3 nucleotides are TGTGCCTGGAGTGTACGTAGGACTAGCGTAGGTGAGCAGTTCTTC. Amino acids: CAWSVRRTSVGEQFF.